This T cell receptor (beta chain) appears in the sequencing data of a study of CD8 T cell repertoires and HIV-1 epitope variants (dated by TCRdb to 2020 to 2022). For the study in its entirety: T cells were stimulated in separate culture wells with each of twenty-five peptides representing autologous and known Gag and Nef epitope variants. A CMV, EBV and flu peptide pool, the Ebola AY9 epitope as negative control, and a no-peptide well were included as control conditions. Tested epitopes included three Gag epitope families and Nef HW9 and YT9. T cells were enriched using the EasySep Human T Cell Enrichment Kit and were co-cultured with equal numbers of autologous T cell-negative cells serving as antigen-presenting cells. Cultures were maintained for nine to ten days in IMDM with gentamicin, and half-media changes adding IL-2, IL-7 and IL-15 were performed on days 3 and 7. A 1M T cell aliquot was kept as an uncultured baseline condition, separate from the 80 or so T cell cultures. A total of more than 70 T cell cultures were run, with each culture condition done in triplicate except for one peptide, which was done in duplicate.

The EasySep Human CD8+ T Cell Enrichment Kit was used on day 10 to isolate CD8+ T cells from every culture. The immunoSEQ platform was used to sequence TCR beta CDR3 regions at survey depth. The QIAamp DNA micro kit was used to extract genomic DNA from every cultured and uncultured CD8+ T cell population. The original pipeline was this. Samples with fewer than 5,000 productive reads were excluded, which removed about 6.5% of the roughly 80 HIV peptide-stimulated cultures. Sequences were trimmed to CDR3 by a MANAFEST web app, and nonproductive sequences, CDR3s under 5 amino acids, and sequences not starting with C or ending with F/W were removed. Clonotypes were classified as antigen-specific only if expansion was observed in at least 2 of 3 replicates versus the no-peptide control at FDR 0.01, only within one epitope family. Specific clonotypes also needed at least fivefold higher frequency than in wells stimulated with peptides from other epitope families. Not all clones reach the TCRdb copy of this immuneACCESS table, which keeps in-frame sequences only. Checked studies attribute under half of the gap to unresolved V genes and leave the rest unexplained. V, J and clone size derive from that table, while D and trimming were established from the DNA sequence. This sample holds over 5,000 clones; approximately 70% were observed only once. Roughly 44% of the sample is taken by the ten largest.

The paper's findings and limits, for the study overall: The study identified under ten antigen-specific TCR beta clonotypes, over 5 of which appeared to be cross-reactive for autologous or known escape epitope variants. The Nef KF9 family was recognized by five clonotypes and the HW9 family by one, and no responses to the TAALDMSHF plasma variant were observed. The assay identified only TCR beta chains and indicated proliferation in response to antigen, without indicating T cell function or cytokine profile.

CDR1 and CDR2 are read off the germline V gene as SGHDT and YYEEEE. CDR3 length: 15 amino acids, cysteine to phenylalanine. Only CDR3 DNA is held: 45 bases, read in frame from base 1. Trimming takes 0 bases from V and 5 bases from J, and the germline ends sit 12 bases apart. Remarks on this clone: What this receptor recognizes is not known. No quality values exist for individual bases; no much larger clone is one base distant.

What was sequenced was cultured CD8+ T cells derived from PBMCs. The sequence was collected from a male donor with HIV. This sequence uses TRBV5-6 and TRBJ1-5, with no confidently assigned D gene. The DNA sequence reads TGTGCCAGCAGCTTGGGTGCTTCGGGTTATCAGCCCCAGCATTTT. It translates as CASSLGASGYQPQHF.